These 19 T cell receptor beta chains were all obtained from the same sample, sequenced in a study of shared clonotypes between healthy human individuals. The protocol was immunoSEQ multiplex PCR, while the TCRdb copy is restricted to in-frame clones and leaves out a portion. The table has roughly 2.5 million clones, more than 80% seen once. Material: naive CD4+ T cells sorted from blood. Subset here: CD45RA+ positively selected. The receptors derive from a man younger than 30 in good health.

The chain recombines TRBV11-2 with TRBJ2-5; no reliable D call. Germline loops: CDR1 SGHAT, CDR2 FQNNGV. The CDR3 spans 11 residues. Between the trimmed V and J ends, which lost 7 bases and 5 bases, there was a span of 8 bases. This CDR3 reads CASTLKETQYF. CDR3 nucleotide sequence: TGTGCCAGCACCCTTAAGGAGACCCAGTACTTC.

This chain uses TRBV29-1 with TRBJ2-3, with D perhaps matching TRBD2 (7 bases). There are 14 residues in the CDR3. Germline CDR1 is SQVTM and CDR2 is ANQGSEA. The V gene lost 6 bases and the J gene lost 4 bases, with 17 bases spanning the gap. In DNA form, the CDR3 reads TGCAGCGTCGCGACAGGAGGGGGGGCAGATACGCAGTATTTT. Its translation: CSVATGGGADTQYF.

The V gene is TRBV18, the J gene TRBJ2-2; 7 bases match TRBD2. Germline CDR1 KGHSH, CDR2 LQKENI. Trimming removed 3 bases from V and 4 bases from J; junction bases left unmatched: 8. The CDR3 extends over 16 amino acids. The CDR3 is CASSPSASGGTGELFF. As DNA, the CDR3 is TGTGCCAGCTCACCCTCAGCTTCGGGAGGCACCGGGGAGCTGTTTTTT.

This clone was picked up one time. J is TRBJ2-2 and V is TRBV5-4; a possible D gene is TRBD2 (6 bases). CDR1 and CDR2 from the germline V gene are SGHNT and YYREEE (reference sequence). Trimming stripped 5 bases from V and 0 bases from J, with 11 bases between. This CDR3 has 15 amino acids. As DNA, the CDR3 is TGTGCCAGCAGTCAACTAGCAGCGAACACCGGGGAGCTGTTTTTT. This gives the protein CASSQLAANTGELFF.

The chain links TRBV7-9 to TRBJ2-5; D might be TRBD1 or TRBD2, each matching 6 bases. The germline CDR1 and CDR2 sequences are SEHNR and FQNEAQ (reference sequence). The CDR3 has 15 amino acids. The V and J ends lost 5 bases and 3 bases respectively, with 16 bases between them. CDR3 bases: TGTGCCAGCAGCCCACATGCCGGGGGCGAAGAGACCCAGTACTTC. It translates to CASSPHAGGEETQYF.

CDR3: CAISDRDRISYNEQFF. In DNA, the CDR3 is TGTGCCATCAGTGACCGGGACAGAATCTCCTACAATGAGCAGTTCTTC. The chain carries TRBV10-3 and TRBJ2-1, with 7 bases identical to TRBD1. The CDR3 spans 16 residues. From germline, CDR1 is ENHRY and CDR2 SYGVKD. Trimming took 3 bases from V and 0 from J; bases not matched to a gene: 5.

The chain has TRBV25-1 and TRBJ1-2; D perhaps matches TRBD1 (5 bases). CDR3 length: 14 residues. V lost 6 bases to trimming and J lost 3 bases, with 14 bases between them. Looked up from germline, CDR1 is MGHDK and CDR2 is SYGVNS. This CDR3 is CASRATGEDYGYTF. CDR3 DNA: TGTGCCAGCAGGGCGACGGGGGAGGACTATGGCTACACCTTC.

The rearrangement joins TRBV18 to TRBJ2-2; 10 nucleotides agree with TRBD2. J gave up 4 bases and V 0 bases, and 5 bases lay outside the gene matches. This CDR3 has 17 amino acids. Germline CDR1 and CDR2: KGHSH and LQKENI. The CDR3 protein is CASSPPAGGPGTGELFF. The CDR3 nucleotides read TGTGCCAGCTCACCACCAGCGGGGGGGCCTGGCACCGGGGAGCTGTTTTTT.

This rearrangement joins TRBV23-1 to TRBJ2-5; 7 bases match TRBD2. TRBV23-1 counts as an open reading frame of uncertain function. V gave up 2 bases and J gave up 4 bases; unmatched junction bases: 7. There are 15 residues in the CDR3. The CDR3 region has the DNA TGCGCCAGCAGTCAAATTACTAGCGCGGGAGAGACCCAGTACTTC. Its protein is CASSQITSAGETQYF.

This chain connects TRBV4-3 to TRBJ1-5; D unresolved. The length of the CDR3 is 14 residues. V was clipped by 0 bases and J by 3 bases, with 6 bases between them. Germline V lookup: CDR1 LGHNA, CDR2 YSLEER. CDR3 in amino acids: CASSQETYNQPQHF. The CDR3 nucleotides are TGCGCCAGCAGCCAAGAAACCTACAATCAGCCCCAGCATTTT.

The chain carries TRBV28 and TRBJ1-2; TRBD1 aligns across 12 bases. The CDR3 covers 17 residues. V was clipped by 5 bases and J by 4 bases; unmatched bases: 11. Germline lookup yields CDR1 MDHEN and CDR2 SYDVKM. The CDR3 spells CASSTSRGQGAGYGYTF. The CDR3 DNA sequence: TGTGCCAGCAGTACCTCTAGGGGACAGGGGGCCGGCTATGGCTACACCTTC.

This clone was counted a single time. This chain connects TRBV6-1 to TRBJ2-7; 9 bases agree with TRBD2. Germline assignment: CDR1 MNHNS and CDR2 SASEGT. Losses at the gene ends were 9 bases for V and 2 bases for J; bases not matched to a gene: 5. The CDR3 length is 13 residues. CDR3 in amino acids: CASLSGGPYEQYF. In DNA form, the CDR3 reads TGTGCCAGTCTTAGCGGGGGACCCTACGAGCAGTACTTC.

This chain joins TRBV28 and TRBJ1-5; weak D call: TRBD1 (6 bases). V lost 6 bases and J lost 3, with 12 bases in between. From germline, CDR1 is MDHEN and CDR2 SYDVKM. CDR3 length equals 14 residues. CDR3 bases: TGTGCCAGCAGCACCGGGGGCACCAATCAGCCCCAGCATTTT. Amino acid sequence: CASSTGGTNQPQHF.

This chain joins TRBV7-2 and TRBJ2-7, with D possibly matching TRBD2 (6 bases). Looked up from germline, CDR1 is SGHTA and CDR2 is FQGNSA. CDR3 length equals 13 residues. V was trimmed by 0 bases and J by 6 bases, leaving 9 bases between them. In nucleotides, the CDR3 is TGTGCCAGCAGCTTAGCAGGGAGGCGCGAGCAGTACTTC. This gives the protein CASSLAGRREQYF. The full variable domain, in which reference TRBV7-2 and TRBJ2-7 provide the parts outside the CDR3, is GAGVSQSPSNKVTEKGKDVELRCDPISGHTALYWYRQSLGQGLEFLIYFQGNSAPDKSGLPSDRFSAERTGGSVSTLTIQRTQQEDSAVYLCASSLAGRREQYFGPGTRLTVT.

This chain links TRBV11-1 with TRBJ1-2, with D unclear. V dropped 6 bases and J dropped 7 bases, with 18 bases sitting between them. CDR3 size: 14 residues. Per germline, CDR1 SGHAT and CDR2 FQDESV (reference sequence). Here the CDR3 DNA reads TGTGCCAGCAGTCCCCACCCCGGGATACCTGGCTACACCTTC. As protein: CASSPHPGIPGYTF.

The chain has TRBV5-4 and TRBJ2-7; tentative D call: TRBD2 (7 bases). Trimming stripped 1 base from V and 4 bases from J, with 12 bases between. There are 14 residues in the CDR3. Germline CDR1 is SGHNT and CDR2 is YYREEE (reference sequence). CDR3 sequence reads: CASSLFGGLYEQYF. The CDR3 DNA sequence: TGTGCCAGCAGCTTGTTCGGGGGGCTGTACGAGCAGTACTTC.

The chain couples TRBV5-1 to TRBJ2-2, with D perhaps matching TRBD1 (6 bases). The CDR3 runs to 16 residues. In germline, CDR1 is SGHRS, CDR2 YFSETQ. The V gene lost 4 bases and the J gene lost 0 bases, with 13 bases spanning the gap. The CDR3 DNA reads TGCGCCAGCAGCCGAACCGGGACAACGAACACCGGGGAGCTGTTTTTT. This encodes CASSRTGTTNTGELFF.

Written as DNA, the CDR3 is TGTGCCAGCAGCGTAGCGGGCCAACTTGTGGGGGAGACCCAGTACTTC. It translates to CASSVAGQLVGETQYF. This chain links TRBV9 with TRBJ2-5; no reliable D call. CDR3 length equals 16 residues. The germline V and J ends were trimmed by 0 bases and 5 bases, with 17 bases remaining between them. CDR1 is SGDLS, CDR2 YYNGEE, per germline.

The rearrangement joins TRBV27 to TRBJ2-3, with a tentative D call TRBD1 (5 bases). Germline CDR1 MNHEY, CDR2 SMNVEV (reference sequence). V lost 3 bases, J lost 4 bases, and 20 bases lay in between. CDR3 length: 17 amino acids. The CDR3: CASSFGVWGAKADTQYF. The CDR3 DNA is TGTGCCAGCAGTTTTGGAGTGTGGGGCGCGAAGGCAGATACGCAGTATTTT.